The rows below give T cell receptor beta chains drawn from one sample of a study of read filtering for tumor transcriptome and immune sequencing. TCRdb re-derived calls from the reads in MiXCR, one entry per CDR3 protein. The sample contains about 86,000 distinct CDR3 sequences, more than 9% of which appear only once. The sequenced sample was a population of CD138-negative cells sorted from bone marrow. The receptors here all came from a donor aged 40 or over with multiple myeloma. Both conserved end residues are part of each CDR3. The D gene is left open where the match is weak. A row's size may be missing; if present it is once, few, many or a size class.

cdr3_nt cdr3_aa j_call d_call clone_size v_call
TGTGCCAGCAGTTTTTGGACACTGAATGAAAAACTGTTTTTT CASSFWTLNEKLFF TRBJ1-4 - many TRBV28
TGTGCCAGTAGTCCCGGACAGTATTCCTACGAGCAGTACTTC CASSPGQYSYEQYF TRBJ2-7 - many TRBV19
TGCGCCAGCAGCTTGCTTTCTCACAATGAGCAGTTCTTC CASSLLSHNEQFF TRBJ2-1 - many TRBV5-1
TGTGCCAGCAGTCCCCTACATGGGGCCCAGTACTTC CASSPLHGAQYF TRBJ2-5 - many TRBV28
TGCGCCAGCAGCCAAGGGTTAAGCGACTCCTACAATGAGCAGTTCTTC CASSQGLSDSYNEQFF TRBJ2-1 - many TRBV4-1
TGCAGTGCGCCGACTAGCTTTAGATACAATGAGCAGTTCTTC CSAPTSFRYNEQFF TRBJ2-1 TRBD2 - TRBV20-1
TGCGCCAGCAGCCAAGAGGCACCGGGACAGGGTAGTTTCGAGCAGTACTTC CASSQEAPGQGSFEQYF TRBJ2-7 TRBD1 many TRBV4-1
TGTGCCAGCAGTTACCTTCGGACAGGGCGTCTCAAGGCCGGGGAGCTGTTTTTT CASSYLRTGRLKAGELFF TRBJ2-2 TRBD1 many TRBV6-5
TGTGCCAGCAGCTTGTCGACCGGGACTAGCGGTTACGAGCAGTACTTC CASSLSTGTSGYEQYF TRBJ2-7 TRBD2 many TRBV5-4
TGTGCCAGCAGCGAGGGACAGGGGTCTCTTGGTGCCAACGTCCTGACTTTC CASSEGQGSLGANVLTF TRBJ2-6 TRBD1 many TRBV7-9
TGTGCCAGCAGCTGGGGGTGGAATCAGCCCCAGCATTTT CASSWGWNQPQHF TRBJ1-5 - many TRBV12-3/TRBV12-4
TGCGCCAGCGGCCTTGACCCCGGGGAGCTGTTTTTT CASGLDPGELFF TRBJ2-2 - many TRBV5-1
TGTGCCAGCAGAGCCAGCATGGGTCGCACAGATACGCAGTATTTT CASRASMGRTDTQYF TRBJ2-3 - few TRBV6-5
TGTGCCAGATCTTACAGGGGACCCAACACTGAAGCTTTCTTT CARSYRGPNTEAFF TRBJ1-1 TRBD1 many TRBV11-2
TGTGCCTGGGAATCGGAGGGAGTGGGTAATGAGCAGTTCTTC CAWESEGVGNEQFF TRBJ2-1 - many TRBV30
TGTGCCAGCAGTTTGAGCTACTACGAGCAGTACTTC CASSLSYYEQYF TRBJ2-7 - many TRBV28
TGTGCCAGCAGCCCCCCTACCTACGAGCAGTACTTC CASSPPTYEQYF TRBJ2-7 - many TRBV7-9
TGTGCCAGCAGCTTTGGGACTAGCGACACAGATACGCAGTATTTT CASSFGTSDTDTQYF TRBJ2-3 TRBD2 many TRBV11-3
TGCAGCGTCCGGGTGGGGGAGCAGTACTTC CSVRVGEQYF TRBJ2-7 - many TRBV29-1
TGCAGCGTTGAATCGGCGGATTATGGCTACACCTTC CSVESADYGYTF TRBJ1-2 - few TRBV29-1
TGTGCCTGGAGTCAGGGTTTCTTCACCGGGGAGCTGTTTTTT CAWSQGFFTGELFF TRBJ2-2 - many TRBV30
TGTGCCAGCAGTAACCTCGACAGGGTTGAGACCCAGTACTTC CASSNLDRVETQYF TRBJ2-5 TRBD1 many TRBV12-3/TRBV12-4
TGTGCCAGCAGTGAGGGGCAGGCTAATGAAAAACTGTTTTTT CASSEGQANEKLFF TRBJ1-4 - many TRBV2
TGTGCCAGCAGGCGGGGCAATACAATGAAGCAGTTCTTC CASRRGNTMKQFF TRBJ2-1 - many TRBV6-2/TRBV6-3
TGTGCCAGCAGCCAACGCCCCTTCACAGATACGCAGTATTTT CASSQRPFTDTQYF TRBJ2-3 - many TRBV7-2
TGTGCCAGCACCTCTCTGAATAGCGGGATCTCCTACGAGCAGTACTTC CASTSLNSGISYEQYF TRBJ2-7 TRBD2 - TRBV28
TGTGCCAGCAGTGGGGGGGATGGGGGCAATCAGCCCCAGCATTTT CASSGGDGGNQPQHF TRBJ1-5 - many TRBV28
TGTGCCAGCAGCGCGCTCCGGGAACTAGTGGGCAATGAGCAGTTCTTC CASSALRELVGNEQFF TRBJ2-1 - many TRBV28
TGTGCCACCAGTGAGGGGGGATTGGATCAGCCCCAGCATTTT CATSEGGLDQPQHF TRBJ1-5 - few TRBV24-1
TGCGCCAGCAGCCAAGACAGGTTATTAGCGGGACAGTACAATGAGCAGTTCTTC CASSQDRLLAGQYNEQFF TRBJ2-1 - many TRBV4-1
TGTGCCAGCAGCCTGACAAGGGAGAACAATCAGCCCCAGCATTTT CASSLTRENNQPQHF TRBJ1-5 - many TRBV6-1
TGTGCCAGCAGTTTAGTAGGAGGGGATCAGCCCCAGCATTTT CASSLVGGDQPQHF TRBJ1-5 - many TRBV28
TGTGCCAGCATCATGCTTGGTAGCGCTCGCAATGAGCAGTCCTTC CASIMLGSARNEQSF TRBJ2-1 - - TRBV27
TGTGCCAGCGGGGACAGGGAGGGCTATGGCTACACCTTC CASGDREGYGYTF TRBJ1-2 TRBD1 many TRBV27
TGCAGTGCTACAAACTACAGGGGTCATGAGCAGTTCTTC CSATNYRGHEQFF TRBJ2-1 TRBD1 many TRBV20-1
TGTGCCAGCAGTCCCGGAACAACCCTCAATCAGCCCCAGCATTTT CASSPGTTLNQPQHF TRBJ1-5 - many TRBV27
TGTGCCAGCAGCAGGGGAGACAATCAGCCCCAGCATTTT CASSRGDNQPQHF TRBJ1-5 - many TRBV7-9
TGTGCCAGCAGTCCTCTTGCGAAGACCCAGTACTTC CASSPLAKTQYF TRBJ2-5 - - TRBV28
TGTGCCAGCAGCCAAGATCAGGACAGGCTTCGTGGCTACACCTTC CASSQDQDRLRGYTF TRBJ1-2 TRBD1 many TRBV14
TGTACCAGCAGCCCGGGACGGAACTCCTATGGCTACACCTTC CTSSPGRNSYGYTF TRBJ1-2 - - TRBV11-2
TGTGCCAGCAGCTTAGGCCTGGTTGGACTCTCGAATGAGCAGTTCTTC CASSLGLVGLSNEQFF TRBJ2-1 - many TRBV13
TGTGCCAGCAGGAGACAGGGAAGCAATCAGCCCCAGCATTTT CASRRQGSNQPQHF TRBJ1-5 TRBD1 many TRBV12-3/TRBV12-4
TGCAGCGTTGAAAGTCCCTCTGGGGCCAACGTCCTGACTTTC CSVESPSGANVLTF TRBJ2-6 - many TRBV29-1
TGTGCCAGTAGTATGGGTCGACAGACCGAGCAGTACTTC CASSMGRQTEQYF TRBJ2-7 - - TRBV19
TGCAGTGCTAGAGTTCCAGGGCTTCTTTACGAGCAGTACTTC CSARVPGLLYEQYF TRBJ2-7 - many TRBV20-1
TGCAGCGTTGAATGGACAGGGGGAAGGGGGGCCTATGGCTACACCTTC CSVEWTGGRGAYGYTF TRBJ1-2 TRBD1 few TRBV29-1
TGTGCCAGCAGTCCTACCCGGGCCTGGGACACTGAAGCTTTCTTT CASSPTRAWDTEAFF TRBJ1-1 - many TRBV28
TGTGCCAGCAGCTTAATATCTGGGGGTAAGGACACTGAAGCTTTCTTT CASSLISGGKDTEAFF TRBJ1-1 - many TRBV7-9
TGTGCCAGCAACCATGGGCGGGAGAACACAGATACGCAGTATTTT CASNHGRENTDTQYF TRBJ2-3 TRBD2 - TRBV12-3/TRBV12-4